Many counts were recorded for the clone carrying this T cell receptor (beta chain). The data belong to a study of blood T cell repertoires in COVID-19. Sequencing was performed with immunoSEQ multiplex PCR; in TCRdb, only in-frame clones are kept and a portion is missing. The sample lists some 220,000 clones, 65% to 90% seen once, with about 8.9% in the top ten. J lost 1 base, V lost 6 bases, and 6 bases had no gene match. Germline CDR1 and CDR2: KGHSH and LQKENI. The CDR3 spans 16 residues. The sample comprised peripheral blood. This sequence joins TRBV18 and TRBJ2-3, with 11 bases lining up with TRBD2. The clonotype comes from a man in his forties or fifties with active or convalescent COVID-19. The CDR3 nucleotides read TGTGCCAGCTCCCCTATGACTAGCGGGGGCACAGATACGCAGTATTTT. Protein product: CASSPMTSGGTDTQYF.